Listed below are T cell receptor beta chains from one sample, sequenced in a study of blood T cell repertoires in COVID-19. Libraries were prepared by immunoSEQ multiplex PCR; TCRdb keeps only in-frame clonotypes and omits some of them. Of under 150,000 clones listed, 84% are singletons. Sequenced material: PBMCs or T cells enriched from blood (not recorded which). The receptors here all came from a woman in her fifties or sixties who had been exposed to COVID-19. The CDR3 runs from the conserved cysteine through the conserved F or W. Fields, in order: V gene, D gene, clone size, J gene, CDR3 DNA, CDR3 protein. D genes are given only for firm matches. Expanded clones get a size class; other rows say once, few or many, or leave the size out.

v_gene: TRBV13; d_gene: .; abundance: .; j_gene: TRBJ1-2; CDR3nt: TGTGCCAGCAGCTTAGGGGTATCAAGAAGGGGCCCCGCCTATGGCTACACCTTC; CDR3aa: CASSLGVSRRGPAYGYTF
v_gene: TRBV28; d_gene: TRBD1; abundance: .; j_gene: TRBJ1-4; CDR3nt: TGTGCCAGCAGCAACTACGGGACAGTGAGTGCAACTAATGAAAAACTGTTTTTT; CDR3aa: CASSNYGTVSATNEKLFF
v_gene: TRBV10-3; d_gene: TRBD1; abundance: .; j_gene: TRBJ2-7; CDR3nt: TGTGCCATCAGTTTGGGACAGATTGAATACGAGCAGTACTTC; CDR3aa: CAISLGQIEYEQYF
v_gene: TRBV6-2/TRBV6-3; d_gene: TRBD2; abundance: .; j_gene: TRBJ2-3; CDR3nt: TGTGCCAGCAGTGGGCTAGCGGGCTACACAGATACGCAGTATTTT; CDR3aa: CASSGLAGYTDTQYF
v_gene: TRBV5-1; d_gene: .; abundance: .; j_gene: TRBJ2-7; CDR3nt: TGCGCCAGCAGCTTGGGGGGAGGTAACGACTACGAGCAGTACTTC; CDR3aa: CASSLGGGNDYEQYF
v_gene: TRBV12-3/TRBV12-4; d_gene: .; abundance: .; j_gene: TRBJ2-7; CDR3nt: TGTGCCAGCAGTTCCCCGGACTCTTACGAGCAGTACTTC; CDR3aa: CASSSPDSYEQYF
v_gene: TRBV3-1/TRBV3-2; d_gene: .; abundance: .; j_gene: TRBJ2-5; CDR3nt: TGTGCCAGCAGCCAACCCGGAGGAATAGCATCGGAGACCCAGTACTTC; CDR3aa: CASSQPGGIASETQYF
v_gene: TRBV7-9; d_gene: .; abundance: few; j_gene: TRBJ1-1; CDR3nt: TGTGCCAGCATGCGCTTGGGGGGAAGGAGGACTGAAGCTTTCTTT; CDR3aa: CASMRLGGRRTEAFF
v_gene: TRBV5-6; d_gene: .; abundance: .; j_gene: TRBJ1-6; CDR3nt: TGTGCCAGCAGCGGGTGGACTTATAATTCACCCCTCCACTTT; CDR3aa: CASSGWTYNSPLHF
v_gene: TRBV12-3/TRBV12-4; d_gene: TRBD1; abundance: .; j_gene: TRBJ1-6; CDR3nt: TGTGCCAGCAGCTTCGGACAGGGGGTGGCCCACTTT; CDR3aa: CASSFGQGVAHF
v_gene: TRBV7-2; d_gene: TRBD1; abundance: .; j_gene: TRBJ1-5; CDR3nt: TGTGCCACCGGGCAGGGGGGTAGCAATCAGCCCCAGCATTTT; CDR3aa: CATGQGGSNQPQHF
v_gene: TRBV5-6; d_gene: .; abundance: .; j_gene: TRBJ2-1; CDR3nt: TGTGCCAGCAGCTTGGAAGGCGGGTCTGAACCTTACAATGAGCAGTTCTTC; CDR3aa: CASSLEGGSEPYNEQFF
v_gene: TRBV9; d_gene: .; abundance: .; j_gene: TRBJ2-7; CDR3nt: TGTGCCAGCAGCGTAGGCACAGCCTCCTCCTACGAGCAGTACTTC; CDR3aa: CASSVGTASSYEQYF
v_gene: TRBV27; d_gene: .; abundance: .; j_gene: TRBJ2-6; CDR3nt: TGTGCCAGTAAAAAACGGGACTCTGGGGCCAACGTCCTGACTTTC; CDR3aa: CASKKRDSGANVLTF
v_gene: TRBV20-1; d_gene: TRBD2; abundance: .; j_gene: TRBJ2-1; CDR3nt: TGCAGTGCTAGTCCCATTAGCGGGAGGCCCCTGGATGAGCAGTTCTTC; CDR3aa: CSASPISGRPLDEQFF
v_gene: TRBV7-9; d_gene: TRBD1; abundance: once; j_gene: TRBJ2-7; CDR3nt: TGTGCCAGCAGCTTGACAGGGGATTCCCACGAGCAGTACTTC; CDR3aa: CASSLTGDSHEQYF
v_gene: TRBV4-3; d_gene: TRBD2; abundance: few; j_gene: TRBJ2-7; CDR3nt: TGCGCCAGCAGCCAAGGGAGGGCAGCGGGAGTCATTTCCTACGAGCAGTACTTC; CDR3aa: CASSQGRAAGVISYEQYF
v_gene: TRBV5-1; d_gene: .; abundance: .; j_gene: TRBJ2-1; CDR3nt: TGCGCCAGCAGCTTCGTCGATGAGCAGTTCTTC; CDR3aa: CASSFVDEQFF
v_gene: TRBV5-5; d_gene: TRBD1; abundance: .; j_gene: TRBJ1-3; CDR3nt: TGTGCCAGCAGCCCTTGGGACAGGGCGGTAGGAAACACCATATATTTT; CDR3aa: CASSPWDRAVGNTIYF
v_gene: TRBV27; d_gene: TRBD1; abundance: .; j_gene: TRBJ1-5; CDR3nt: TGTGCCAGCAGTAAACGGACAGGGCTACATCAGCCCCAGCATTTT; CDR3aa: CASSKRTGLHQPQHF
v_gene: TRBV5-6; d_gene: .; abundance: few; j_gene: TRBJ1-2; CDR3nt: TGTGCCAGCAGCTTTGAGGATAGGGGCGGAGGCTACACCTTC; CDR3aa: CASSFEDRGGGYTF
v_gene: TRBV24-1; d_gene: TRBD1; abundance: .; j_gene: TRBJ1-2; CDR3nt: TGTGCCACCAGTGATGGGCCCTGGACAGGGGATGGCTACACCTTC; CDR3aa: CATSDGPWTGDGYTF